This TCR beta chain was recovered during a study of memory CD4+ T cells and cytomegalovirus serostatus. Study as a whole: Of the healthy Belgian adults, nine or ten were CMV seropositive and around 22 seronegative. Whole-study results and caveats: Of approximately 160 reported CMV TCRbeta sequences, just over 65 were found in memory CD4+ repertoires.

The repertoire was sequenced with immunoSEQ multiplex PCR; TCRdb's copy has only in-frame clones and lacks some. The sample yields about 56,000 clones, about 80% seen once. Single viable CD3+CD4+CD8-CD45RO+ cells were sorted as the memory CD4+ T cells. Serostatus was set by detecting CMV pp150, pp28, p38, p52 IgG. After thawing, CD4+ T cells were positively selected. About this clone: Its target is not known.

Trimming shortened V by 6 bases and J by 2 bases, and 16 bases separated the two germline ends. From germline, CDR1 is MDHEN and CDR2 SYDVKM. This CDR3 comprises 16 residues. The chain is built from TRBV28 and TRBJ2-2; a possible D gene is TRBD2 (6 bases). The sample comprised memory CD4+ T cells from blood. This TCR came from an adult in good health and CMV-seronegative. CDR3 in amino acids: CASRRGGAPNTGELFF. The CDR3 nucleotides are TGTGCCAGCAGGCGGGGCGGGGCGCCCAACACCGGGGAGCTGTTTTTT.